This T cell receptor (beta chain) was documented in a study of T cell responses to AZD1222 COVID-19 vaccine (dated by TCRdb to about 2021). A note on the overall study: Because spike-specific TCR depth and breadth did not differ between the two schedules, AZD1222 recipients who got a second dose at roughly 4 weeks were pooled with those who got a second dose at roughly 12 weeks. A total of 233 trial participants underwent TCR sequencing, of whom 207 received two doses of AZD1222 and around 26 received two doses of the MenACWY control vaccine. Trial participants were enrolled by age into subgroups of 18-55, 56-69 and 70-plus years, and about 150, 27 and 61 TCR-sequenced participants, respectively, were included in these subgroups.

This specimen's time point label, interpreted: baseline before first vaccination. The vaccinee samples were drawn from two UK trials, COV001 and COV002, one of which was a single-blind randomized controlled phase 2/3 trial testing AZD1222 (ChAdOx1 nCoV-19) in healthy adults. For TCRbeta chain sequencing, PBMC samples from trial participants were taken at day 0 and at day 28 after the second dose. Reading from cysteine to phenylalanine, the CDR3 counts 14 amino acids. Only CDR3 DNA is held: 42 bases, read in frame from base 1. Taken from the germline V gene, the CDR1 and CDR2 loops are SNHLY and FYNNEI. Trimming takes 6 bases from V and 0 bases from J, and the germline ends sit 12 bases apart. The CDR3 regions of human TCRbeta chains were analyzed by immunosequencing. The authors' analysis ran thus. TCRs in the repertoires were compared against a reference library of SARS-CoV-2-specific TCRs that had been generated with the MIRA antigen-specificity platform. Breadth was defined as the fraction of unique TCRs that were SARS-CoV-2-associated, and depth was defined as the fraction of total T cells that were SARS-CoV-2-associated. Each spike-specific TCR was assigned to its reactive spike region and to a CD4 or CD8 class using the MIRA data. Log10-transformed breadth and depth values were compared by one-way ANOVA with Sidak's multiple comparisons tests. TCRdb retrieved this table from immuneACCESS and kept in-frame rearrangements only. Not all clones are present; in checked studies, unresolved V genes account for under half, and no reason is known for the remainder. The V and J calls and clone size are taken from that table; D and trimming were inferred from the DNA. For this sample there are 150,000 or so clones; nearly 95% appear just once. The top ten constitute about 2.3% of the sample.

This clone showed up many times. Its antigen is currently not known. Per-base qualities were not stored, and no clone one base away is much larger. Study-wide findings and limitations: Reportedly, almost half of the unique spike-specific TCRs recognized epitopes lying outside the regions that are mutated in the B.1.351 and B.1.1.7 variants. No day 14 peak-response samples were available, so repertoires were characterized only after the peak T cell response. A significant rise in spike-specific TCR breadth and depth was observed after two AZD1222 doses relative to day 0 and relative to MenACWY recipients. Participants were mostly white British and included more females than males, and it was suggested by the authors that clonal diversity may have been underestimated. In the small 56-69-year group, the increase in depth fell short of significance, most likely because of low power. Conclusions about previously exposed vaccinees are limited, since just 6 or 7 AZD1222 recipients were seropositive for SARS-CoV-2 at baseline. The vaccine-associated CD4 TCRs covered the entire spike protein, and the dominant responses fell in regions 160-218 and 743-854.

The starting material was peripheral blood, obtained on day 0 of AZD1222 vaccination. The chain was built from TRBV2 and TRBJ2-7; the D gene is possibly TRBD1 or TRBD2, with 6 bases matching each. This TCR derives from an adult in good health. The CDR3 protein: CASRRDKSSYEQYF. At the DNA level, the sequence is TGTGCCAGCAGGCGGGACAAAAGCTCCTACGAGCAGTACTTC. The reference TRBV2 and TRBJ2-7 proteins fill in what lies around the CDR3, so the full variable domain reads EPEVTQTPSHQVTQMGQEVILRCVPISNHLYFYWYRQILGQKVEFLVSFYNNEISEKSEIFDDQFSVERPDGSNFTLKIRSTKLEDSAMYFCASRRDKSSYEQYFGPGTRLTVT.